This TCR beta chain was obtained from a study of blood T cell repertoires in COVID-19. The CDR3 is made up of 13 amino acids. V dropped 8 bases and J dropped 4 bases, with 11 bases sitting between them. Germline CDR1 reads SNHLY; CDR2 reads FYNNEI. This clone was found a few times. In the original workflow: Amplification with reference gene primers provided the estimates of nucleated cell counts. Profiled with immunoSEQ multiplex PCR; TCRdb holds only in-frame clones, not every one. V, J and clone size reflect that table, while D and trimming were determined from the DNA. Of about 39,000 clones in the sample, more than 80% were seen once.

This sequence joins TRBV2 and TRBJ1-4; tentative D call: TRBD1 (5 bases). The clonotype comes from a man between 45 and 60 years old with active or convalescent COVID-19. Sequenced input: peripheral blood. The CDR3 DNA is TGTGCCAGCGGGCGGGACCATAATGAAAAACTGTTTTTT. Amino acid sequence: CASGRDHNEKLFF. The entire variable domain, with the rest obtained from reference TRBV2 and TRBJ1-4, is as follows: EPEVTQTPSHQVTQMGQEVILRCVPISNHLYFYWYRQILGQKVEFLVSFYNNEISEKSEIFDDQFSVERPDGSNFTLKIRSTKLEDSAMYFCASGRDHNEKLFFGSGTQLSVL.